A single sample gave rise to the 14 T cell receptor beta chains below, sequenced in a study of naive and memory T cell subsets. TCR cDNA received a 3' ligated oligonucleotide that carried a UMI. Ligated cDNA underwent four rounds of PCR with nested alpha and beta constant region primers and SP2. Using its own MiXCR run on the 5' RACE reads, TCRdb lists one record per CDR3 protein. The repertoire holds tens of thousands of distinct CDR3 sequences, with less than 10% as singletons. The receptors were sampled from a female donor in good health.

The CDR3 here is CASSPTGGGEKLFF. CDR3 nucleotides: TGTGCCAGCAGCCCGACAGGGGGGGGTGAAAAACTGTTTTTT. The gene calls are TRBV3-1 and TRBJ1-4; 9 nucleotides match TRBD1. Germline CDR1 LGHDT, CDR2 YNNKEL (reference sequence). The ends lost 4 bases at V and 7 bases at J; junction bases unmatched: 4. This CDR3 is built from 14 residues.

The chain combines TRBV4-2 with TRBJ2-7, with 8 nucleotides matching TRBD2. The CDR3 loop spans 16 amino acids. CDR1 and CDR2 (germline): LGHNA, YNFKEQ. V lost 0 bases to trimming and J lost 0 bases; unmatched junction nucleotides: 4. Here the CDR3 reads CASSQDPAGASYEQYF. The DNA for the CDR3 is TGTGCCAGCAGCCAAGATCCAGCGGGGGCCTCCTACGAGCAGTACTTC.

Turning to this clonotype: Just one base apart from a much larger clone, this may be a read error. The chain combines TRBV4-3 with TRBJ1-5; unclear D gene. This CDR3 spans 14 amino acids. The germline CDR1 and CDR2 sequences are LGHNA and YSLEER. The chain's CDR3 is CPSSQRYSNQPQHF. CDR3 DNA: TGCCCCAGCAGCCAGAGGTATAGCAATCAGCCCCAGCATTTT.

This clonotype has at least ten counts. The chain joins TRBV28 to TRBJ1-1; D not resolved. The germline V and J ends were trimmed by 7 bases and 4 bases, with 10 bases remaining between them. Per the germline V gene, CDR1 is MDHEN and CDR2 is SYDVKM. The CDR3 is made up of 12 amino acids. The CDR3 DNA sequence: TGTGCCAGCAAGGAGGTGGCCACTGAAGCTTTCTTT. This codes for CASKEVATEAFF.

This clonotype was seen at least ten times. The J gene is TRBJ1-5, the V gene TRBV6-2 or TRBV6-3; D is perhaps TRBD1 (6 bases). Trimming cost V 4 bases and J 9 bases, with 10 bases left between them. Germline V gene data show CDR1 as MNHEY and CDR2 as SVGEGT. The CDR3 totals 12 residues. The CDR3 DNA reads TGTGCCAGCAGTTTAGGGGGGAGGCCCCAGCATTTT. Translated, it gives CASSLGGRPQHF.

This clonotype was counted a few times. V is TRBV19 and J is TRBJ1-5; possible D gene TRBD1, 5 bases. The CDR3 contains 15 residues. V shed 6 bases and J shed 5 bases, with 17 bases lying between them. Germline V gene data show CDR1 as LNHDA and CDR2 as SQIVND (reference sequence). In nucleotides, the CDR3 is TGTGCCAGTAGCGCCGTCGGGGGGGGAGATCAGCCCCAGCATTTT. Translating it yields CASSAVGGGDQPQHF.

Only a few counts were recorded for this clonotype. V is TRBV4-2 and J is TRBJ1-1, with D maybe TRBD1 (6 bases). The CDR3 has 16 amino acids. Trimming took 0 bases from V and 5 from J, leaving 16 bases between them. CDR1 is LGHNA and CDR2 is YNFKEQ in the germline V gene. The CDR3 DNA sequence: TGTGCCAGCAGCCAAGATCCGGGGGGGCTAGGGACTGAAGCTTTCTTT. It translates to CASSQDPGGLGTEAFF.

This clonotype was seen at least ten times. The V and J genes are TRBV15 and TRBJ1-2; maybe TRBD1 (5 bases). Germline V gene lookup returns CDR1 LNHNV and CDR2 YYDKDF (reference sequence). V lost 5 bases to trimming and J lost 2 bases, with 9 bases between them. CDR3 length: 13 amino acids. The CDR3 coding sequence is TGTGCCACCAGCCGGGACGGAAACTATGGCTACACCTTC. Translation gives CATSRDGNYGYTF. The full variable domain, in which reference TRBV15 and TRBJ1-2 provide the parts outside the CDR3, is DAMVIQNPRYQVTQFGKPVTLSCSQTLNHNVMYWYQQKSSQAPKLLFHYYDKDFNNEADTPDNFQSRRPNTSFCFLDIRSPGLGDTAMYLCATSRDGNYGYTFGSGTRLTVV.

This clonotype was seen only a few times. J is TRBJ2-5 and V is TRBV15; TRBD1 matches 9 bases. V was clipped by 1 base and J by 4 bases; unmatched bases: 13. Germline V lookup: CDR1 LNHNV, CDR2 YYDKDF (reference sequence). The CDR3 spans 18 residues. CDR3: CATSRVRGSGQGGETQYF. As DNA, the CDR3 is TGTGCCACCAGCAGAGTTCGGGGATCGGGACAGGGAGGAGAGACCCAGTACTTC.

This clonotype was observed many times. This sequence joins TRBV24-1 and TRBJ2-1, with 12 bases that match TRBD2. The CDR3 is 16 amino acids. Trimming cost V 4 bases and J 6 bases; bases outside gene matches: 6. Looked up from germline, CDR1 is KGHDR and CDR2 is SFDVKD. The CDR3 reads CATSDILAGGPNEQFF. As DNA, the CDR3 is TGTGCCACCAGTGACATACTAGCGGGGGGCCCCAATGAGCAGTTCTTC.

This clonotype occurred many times. The V gene is TRBV4-3, the J gene TRBJ1-1, with 10 bases fitting TRBD1. This CDR3 comprises 17 residues. J gave up 1 base and V 3 bases, and 8 bases lay outside the gene matches. Germline loops: CDR1 LGHNA, CDR2 YSLEER. The CDR3 DNA is TGCGCCAGCAGCCAGGGGACTTGGACAGGGGGGAACACTGAAGCTTTCTTT. This sequence encodes CASSQGTWTGGNTEAFF.

The chain uses TRBV6-1 and TRBJ2-1; 9 bases are a match to TRBD1. The CDR3 loop spans 13 amino acids. CDR1 is MNHNS, CDR2 SASEGT, per germline. V was pared by 5 bases and J by 6 bases, with 2 bases of the junction left unmatched. The CDR3 region has the DNA TGTGCCAGCAGTTGGGACAGGGTCAATGAGCAGTTCTTC. It encodes CASSWDRVNEQFF.

The rearrangement uses TRBV7-2 and TRBJ2-7, with D uncertain. The CDR3 is 13 amino acids. The germline V gene encodes CDR1 SGHTA and CDR2 FQGNSA. Trimming shortened V by 4 bases and J by 0 bases, and 7 bases separated the two germline ends. CDR3 sequence: CASSSYSSYEQYF. The CDR3 DNA follows: TGTGCCAGCAGCTCCTATAGCTCCTACGAGCAGTACTTC.

This clonotype was observed a handful of times. The chain employs TRBV2 and TRBJ2-5, with D uncertain. Germline CDR1 and CDR2: SNHLY and FYNNEI. This CDR3 is built from 13 residues. The ends were cut back, 7 bases at V and 2 bases at J, with 11 bases in the middle. The CDR3: CASTRQVQETQYF. CDR3 in DNA: TGTGCCAGCACGAGGCAGGTACAAGAGACCCAGTACTTC.